This TCR beta chain was captured by sequencing in a study of response to subunit inactivated influenza vaccine. General observations from the study: Seasonal influenza vaccination, on each occasion, was suggested by the authors to recruit few new T cells.

MiXCR, applied by TCRdb to the RT-PCR reads, yields one record per CDR3 protein. Of 500,000 to 550,000 distinct CDR3 sequences in the sample, roughly 8.2% are singletons; the top ten hold 10% to 15%. To note about this clonotype: The target antigen is unknown.

Trimming pared 5 bases from V and 7 bases from J, leaving 11 bases between. The CDR3 has 12 residues. Germline V gives CDR1 SEHNR, CDR2 FQNEAQ (reference sequence). Sequences were derived from PBMCs from blood, sampled less than 30 months after vaccination. This sequence joins TRBV7-9 and TRBJ1-2, with unresolved D. The source is a man aged 50-75 years who received an inactivated influenza vaccine. The CDR3 loop reads CASSPGLFGYTF. In nucleotides, the CDR3 is TGTGCCAGCAGCCCTGGACTGTTTGGCTACACCTTC.